This TCR beta chain was profiled in a study of OX40 agonist ivuxolimab in advanced cancers. Context from the whole study: Ivuxolimab was a fully human IgG2 agonistic monoclonal antibody targeting the costimulatory receptor OX40 (CD134). Among the roughly 52 dose-escalation patients, about 19 had hepatocellular carcinoma, about 15 melanoma, 9 renal cell carcinoma and 9 head and neck cancer. In the dose-escalation cohort, more than 80% of patients were male, and the mean age was 60 years with a range of roughly 23 to 90. The point of sequencing TCRbeta in the periphery was to test whether ivuxolimab changed TCR sequence diversity and drove clonal T-cell expansion. Intravenous ivuxolimab was administered to patients every 2 weeks at six dose levels: 0.01, 0.1, 0.3, 1.5, 3 and 10 mg/kg. The paper reports the monotherapy dose-escalation portion (N of about 47 patients) of the phase I ivuxolimab trial. Patients were allowed to have had prior anti-PD-1, anti-PD-L1 or anti-CTLA-4 therapy, and around 37% of the dose-escalation patients had previously received checkpoint inhibitors. Partial responses occurred in three dose-escalation patients: two with cutaneous melanoma and one with hepatocellular carcinoma.

V has 11 bases trimmed and J has 2 bases trimmed; junction bases matching no gene number 7. Taken from the germline V gene (reference sequence), the CDR1 and CDR2 loops are LNHDA and SQIVND. The CDR3 sequence holds 14 residues, the cysteine and phenylalanine included. Only the CDR3 region is kept as DNA, spanning 42 bases read in frame from base 1. Genomic DNA was extracted from sorted cells for sequencing of the TCRbeta CDR3 region. The immunoSEQ Assay was used to sequence the TCRbeta CDR3 regions. TCRdb re-hosts the immuneACCESS table, in-frame sequences only. Its copies lack some clones; in the studies checked, an unresolved V gene accounts for under half of them, and the cause for the rest is not known. Across this sample there are roughly 70,000 clones, with about 90% seen only once. The biggest ten clones account for 0.4% to 0.55% of the sample. General conclusions and limits of the study: Clonal expansion of both CD4+ and CD8+ blood T cells was observed from baseline to week 6 at doses 0.1 to 3.0 mg/kg. Low levels of normalized T-cell clonal expansion were also seen in some patients who did not respond. After ivuxolimab, more expanded clones were found on average in CD8+ T cells than in CD4+ T cells. The antigen specificity of the peripheral T cells that underwent clonal expansion was not determined. In the 0.1-3.0 mg/kg groups, partial responders were among the patients with the lowest normalized peripheral clonal expansion, particularly in CD8+ T cells.

Patients with a history of autoimmune disease or receiving systemic immunosuppression were excluded from the trial. In every dose cohort, peripheral blood was drawn for TCR sequencing at baseline, cycle 4 day 1, and cycle 7 day 1. Samples came from an open-label, multicenter, first-in-human phase I dose-escalation trial of ivuxolimab. Adults with locally advanced or metastatic melanoma, renal cell, hepatocellular, or head and neck squamous cell carcinoma were enrolled in the trial. Before TCR sequencing, CD4+ and CD8+ T cells were separately sorted from peripheral blood. Worth noting for this clone: There is no known antigen for this receptor. The sample holds no much larger clone one base away, and base qualities are not on file.

The starting material was CD4+ or CD8+ T cells sorted from blood, obtained in a trial of the OX40 agonist ivuxolimab. The rearranged chain carries TRBV19 and TRBJ2-2; 8 bases in between match TRBD2. The receptor was derived from an adult with an advanced solid tumor such as melanoma, head and neck, liver or kidney cancer. The nucleotides read TGTGCCGGTCGACTAGCGCTAAACACCGGGGAGCTGTTTTTT. Protein translation: CAGRLALNTGELFF.